This T cell receptor (beta chain) was documented in a study of T-cell reconstitution after alpha-beta-depleted transplantation in children. The sample holds many counts of this clonotype. Its antigen is undetermined. Preparation of the TCRbeta library was carried out with unique molecular identifiers. TCRdb called the PCR reads again in MiXCR, with one record for every CDR3 protein. The sample carries some 70,000 distinct CDR3 sequences, 4.9% recorded once. This CDR3 region has 16 residues. V lost 5 bases and J lost 6, with 19 bases in between. Whole-study results and caveats: Fresh T-cell production supplied most of the T-cell counts and diversity seen one year after transplant. Reported findings indicate that, about two months after transplant, alpha-beta T cells came from several hundred expanded clones, which were derived from non-depleted graft cells. Recipient T cells and thymic progenitors that survived were the source of the high TCRbeta diversity seen at day 60 in some patients.

The chain combines TRBV12-3 or TRBV12-4 with TRBJ2-2; TRBD1 might be the D (6 bases). The sequenced sample was PBMCs, mostly from graft donor cells, obtained 180 days after TCRalphabeta/CD19-depleted stem cell transplant. The receptor was isolated from a boy younger than two who had a stem cell transplant for acute myeloid leukemia, so the T cells may come from the graft donor. This chain's CDR3 is CASSEVRGIRAGELFF. The CDR3 coding sequence is TGTGCCAGCAGTGAAGTCAGGGGCATTCGTGCCGGGGAGCTGTTTTTT.